These 10 T cell receptor beta chains share one sample of origin, sequenced in a study of early T cells in non-severe SARS-CoV-2 infection. MiXCR, applied by TCRdb to the 5' RACE reads, yields one record per CDR3 protein. The sample lists 53,000 or so distinct CDR3 sequences; about 7.8% were seen once. The sample was whole blood. These receptors were obtained from an adult who was a healthcare worker with PCR-confirmed SARS-CoV-2 infection or an uninfected control (not recorded which).

The chain links TRBV10-3 to TRBJ2-7; weak D call: TRBD2 (6 bases). This CDR3 is built from 12 residues. Germline values: CDR1 ENHRY, CDR2 SYGVKD. The V gene lost 3 bases and the J gene lost 5 bases, with 8 bases spanning the gap. The CDR3: CAISDGGNEQYF. CDR3 in DNA: TGTGCCATCAGTGACGGGGGAAACGAGCAGTACTTC.

V usage is TRBV28 and J usage is TRBJ1-2, with D possibly TRBD1 on 5 matching bases. V gave up 1 base and J gave up 8 bases, with 11 bases separating them. Germline V gives CDR1 MDHEN, CDR2 SYDVKM. This CDR3 comprises 13 residues. CDR3 sequence reads: CASSLSRGWGYTF. CDR3 DNA sequence: TGTGCCAGCAGTTTATCCCGGGGCTGGGGCTACACCTTC.

Many counts were recorded for this clonotype. The chain uses TRBV29-1 and TRBJ1-2, with D unclear. V gave up 6 bases and J gave up 1 base, with 12 bases separating them. Germline lookup yields CDR1 SQVTM and CDR2 ANQGSEA. The CDR3 is made up of 13 amino acids. For the CDR3, the DNA is TGCAGCGTGTCGGGCCTCGTTAACTATGGCTACACCTTC. It encodes CSVSGLVNYGYTF.

A few counts support this clonotype. This sequence joins TRBV4-1 and TRBJ2-1; TRBD1 might be the D (6 bases). Between the trimmed V and J ends, which lost 0 bases and 7 bases, there was a span of 10 bases. Germline-derived CDR1 and CDR2 are MGHRA and YSYEKL. The CDR3 is made up of 14 amino acids. The CDR3 sequence: CASSQEGARNEQFF. The CDR3 DNA follows: TGCGCCAGCAGCCAAGAGGGGGCCAGGAATGAGCAGTTCTTC.

The chain has TRBV29-1 and TRBJ1-1; possible D gene TRBD1, 6 bases. Trimming stripped 3 bases from V and 5 bases from J, with 13 bases between. Germline V gene sequence: CDR1 SQVTM, CDR2 ANQGSEA. There are 13 residues in the CDR3. CDR3 sequence (DNA): TGCAGCGTTGATTCAGGGGTGAGGACTGAAGCTTTCTTT. This sequence encodes CSVDSGVRTEAFF.

This clonotype was seen repeatedly, ten times or more. The rearrangement joins TRBV12-5 to TRBJ2-3; D is perhaps TRBD2 (5 bases). Trimming cost V 6 bases and J 3 bases, with 10 bases left between them. Germline CDR1 is LGHNT and CDR2 is FRNRAP. The CDR3 spans 13 residues. CDR3 residues: CASGLTGTDTQYF. CDR3 nucleotide sequence: TGTGCTAGTGGGTTAACGGGGACAGATACGCAGTATTTT.

This clonotype was observed a few times. J is TRBJ2-7 and V is TRBV6-2 or TRBV6-3; D may be TRBD1 (6 bases). The CDR3 consists of 15 residues. V lost 6 bases, J lost 3 bases, and 18 bases lay in between. Germline CDR1 and CDR2: MNHEY and SVGEGT. This chain's CDR3 is CASRRNGTPLYEQYF. The CDR3 DNA follows: TGTGCCAGCAGGCGTAACGGGACACCCCTCTACGAGCAGTACTTC.

This clonotype has more than one count but fewer than ten. The V and J genes are TRBV7-9 and TRBJ2-1; perhaps D is TRBD1 or TRBD2 (5 bases each). CDR3 length equals 17 residues. Looked up from germline, CDR1 is SEHNR and CDR2 is FQNEAQ (reference sequence). Trimming stripped 0 bases from V and 5 bases from J, with 17 bases between. DNA of the CDR3: TGTGCCAGCAGCTTAGCGTTGGGGGATTGGGTCCACAATGAGCAGTTCTTC. This translates into CASSLALGDWVHNEQFF.

In this sample, this clonotype turned up many times. CDR3 protein: CASNLAFQETQYF. The CDR3 DNA sequence: TGCGCCAGCAACCTGGCCTTCCAAGAGACCCAGTACTTC. The chain joins TRBV10-2 to TRBJ2-5; D remains unclear. Trimming stripped 7 bases from V and 1 base from J, with 10 bases between. This CDR3 spans 13 amino acids. CDR1 is WSHSY, CDR2 SAAADI, per germline.

The chain uses TRBV6-2 or TRBV6-3 and TRBJ2-2, with unresolved D. This CDR3 contains 14 residues. V shed 4 bases and J shed 1 base, with 7 bases lying between them. Germline V gives CDR1 MNHEY, CDR2 SVGEGT. The DNA for the CDR3 is TGTGCCAGCAGTTCCGACGGGAACACCGGGGAGCTGTTTTTT. The encoded protein is CASSSDGNTGELFF.